This passage covers 27 T cell receptor beta chains from one sample sequenced in a study of T cells in narcolepsy. The method was immunoSEQ multiplex PCR; TCRdb's version includes in-frame clones alone and lacks a portion of them. This repertoire shows more than 30,000 clones, less than 90% found once; its top ten account for 0.5% to 0.85%. Sequenced sample: memory (CD45RA-) CD4+ T cells from blood. These receptors all stem from a human donor in good health.

The rearrangement links TRBV6-6 to TRBJ1-5; TRBD1 is a possible D gene (6 bases). The CDR3 is 15 amino acids. Germline V gene data show CDR1 as MNHNY and CDR2 as SVGAGI (reference sequence). Deletions cut 2 bases from V and 1 base from J, with 9 bases between. The CDR3 coding sequence is TGTGCCAGCAGTTACCAGGGGAACAGCAATCAGCCCCAGCATTTT. Translating gives CASSYQGNSNQPQHF.

V is TRBV5-1 and J is TRBJ1-2, with 7 positions matching TRBD1. V dropped 0 bases and J dropped 2; count of bases not matched to a gene: 1. CDR1 SGHRS and CDR2 YFSETQ come from the germline V gene. The CDR3 length is 14 residues. The CDR3 region has the DNA TGCGCCAGCAGCTTGGACAGGGGAAACTATGGCTACACCTTC. Translation: CASSLDRGNYGYTF.

This clone was observed once. The CDR3 region has the DNA TGTGCCAGCAGTGAGACGGTGACAAGAAATGAGCAGTTCTTC. Translated: CASSETVTRNEQFF. This sequence joins TRBV6-1 and TRBJ2-1; unclear D gene. CDR3 length: 14 amino acids. The ends were cut back, 3 bases at V and 7 bases at J, with 13 bases in the middle. In germline, CDR1 is MNHNS, CDR2 SASEGT.

The chain links TRBV27 to TRBJ1-5; 9 bases line up with TRBD1. The V and J ends lost 5 bases and 4 bases, in that order; junction bases with no gene match: 12. The CDR3 loop spans 17 amino acids. CDR1 is MNHEY and CDR2 is SMNVEV in the germline V gene (reference sequence). The CDR3 DNA sequence: TGTGCCAGCAGTACAAATATTGGGACAGGGACAAATCAGCCCCAGCATTTT. This sequence encodes CASSTNIGTGTNQPQHF.

The chain links TRBV4-3 to TRBJ2-3; tentatively, D is TRBD1 or TRBD2 (7 bases each). From germline, CDR1 is LGHNA and CDR2 YSLEER. This CDR3 is 14 amino acids long. V lost 1 base to trimming and J lost 6 bases, with 11 bases between them. The CDR3 is CASSQGGGQDTQYF. DNA for the CDR3: TGCGCCAGCAGCCAAGGGGGGGGACAGGATACGCAGTATTTT.

J is TRBJ1-4 and V is TRBV6-5, with TRBD1 matching 8 bases. V was pared by 6 bases and J by 6 bases, with 6 bases of the junction left unmatched. This CDR3 region has 14 residues. From germline, CDR1 is MNHEY and CDR2 SVGAGI. CDR3 sequence: CASSADRGHEKLFF. CDR3 in DNA: TGTGCCAGCAGCGCAGACAGGGGCCATGAAAAACTGTTTTTT.

The V gene is TRBV11-2, the J gene TRBJ1-4; 8 bases are shared with TRBD1. Unmatched junction bases numbered 5, after V lost 4 bases and J lost 1 base. CDR3 length: 16 residues. The germline gives CDR1 SGHAT, CDR2 FQNNGV. The CDR3 here is CASSSGQDLTNEKLFF. The CDR3 nucleotides are TGTGCCAGCAGCTCGGGACAGGATCTAACTAATGAAAAACTGTTTTTT.

The chain is built from TRBV5-6 and TRBJ1-2, with a weak D call TRBD1 (6 bases). The CDR3 consists of 16 residues. Trimming stripped 5 bases from V and 6 bases from J, with 23 bases between. The V gene's germline CDR1 is SGHDT and CDR2 YYEEEE. CDR3 sequence reads: CASRRVGGPTDHGYTF. CDR3 coding DNA: TGTGCCAGCAGGAGAGTAGGGGGGCCTACAGATCATGGCTACACCTTC.

This chain joins TRBV6-5 and TRBJ1-2; a weak D match, TRBD1 (6 bases). Germline V lookup: CDR1 MNHEY, CDR2 SVGAGI. Trimming took 6 bases from V and 8 from J, leaving 19 bases between them. The CDR3 consists of 14 residues. In DNA form, the CDR3 reads TGTGCCAGCAGCGCCTCCCCAGGGGCTCGCGGCTACACCTTC. This encodes CASSASPGARGYTF.

V usage is TRBV14 and J usage is TRBJ2-7; D perhaps matches TRBD1 (5 bases). The V end lost 5 bases, the J end lost 4 bases, and 15 bases lay between the germline ends. This CDR3 is 14 amino acids long. Germline V gene lookup returns CDR1 SGHDN and CDR2 FVKESK. CDR3: CASSSGAGLYEQYV. The CDR3 region has the DNA TGTGCCAGCAGCTCTGGGGCAGGGCTGTACGAGCAGTACGTC.

CDR3 in DNA: TGTGCCAGCTCCCTTAGCGTGCAGACGAACACCGGGGAGCTGTTTTTT. Its protein is CASSLSVQTNTGELFF. This chain uses TRBV18 with TRBJ2-2; D is possibly TRBD2 (5 bases). V lost 6 bases, J lost 0 bases, and 14 bases lay in between. The CDR3 spans 16 residues. In germline, CDR1 is KGHSH, CDR2 LQKENI.

The chain is built from TRBV2 and TRBJ1-5; 7 nucleotides align to TRBD1. Trimming removed 8 bases from V and 0 bases from J; junction bases left unmatched: 7. The CDR3 contains 15 residues. The germline V gene encodes CDR1 SNHLY and CDR2 FYNNEI. In DNA, the CDR3 is TGTGCCAGCGAACGGGACAGCAATAGCAATCAGCCCCAGCATTTT. It translates to CASERDSNSNQPQHF.

The chain carries TRBV15 and TRBJ1-1, with a weak D call TRBD1 (5 bases). V shed 6 bases and J shed 2 bases, with 16 bases lying between them. This CDR3 is built from 15 residues. Germline V CDR1 and CDR2: LNHNV, YYDKDF (reference sequence). Here the CDR3 reads CATRKEGPLNTEAFF. CDR3 DNA sequence: TGTGCCACCAGAAAGGAGGGACCCCTAAACACTGAAGCTTTCTTT. Variable domain in full (rest from reference TRBV15 and TRBJ1-1): DAMVIQNPRYQVTQFGKPVTLSCSQTLNHNVMYWYQQKSSQAPKLLFHYYDKDFNNEADTPDNFQSRRPNTSFCFLDIRSPGLGDTAMYLCATRKEGPLNTEAFFGQGTRLTVV.

V is TRBV28 and J is TRBJ2-2; 8 bases match TRBD1. Germline V gene sequence: CDR1 MDHEN, CDR2 SYDVKM. There are 14 residues in the CDR3. V dropped 7 bases and J dropped 0; count of bases not matched to a gene: 1. CDR3 amino acids: CASNRGSNTGELFF. DNA of the CDR3: TGTGCCAGCAACAGGGGGTCGAACACCGGGGAGCTGTTTTTT.

The chain recombines TRBV5-5 with TRBJ1-1, with D uncertain. The CDR3 contains 13 residues. V lost 0 bases and J 0 bases, leaving 3 bases between the germline ends. Germline values: CDR1 SGHKS, CDR2 YYEKEE (reference sequence). The CDR3, as DNA: TGTGCCAGCAGCTTGGCGTTGAACACTGAAGCTTTCTTT. This sequence encodes CASSLALNTEAFF.

The chain's CDR3 is CVIEGRGNQPQHF. In nucleotides, the CDR3 is TGTGTAATAGAGGGGAGAGGCAATCAGCCCCAGCATTTT. This chain uses TRBV7-6 with TRBJ1-5, with a possible D match to TRBD1 (5 bases). The CDR3 extends over 13 amino acids. Germline CDR1 reads SGHVS; CDR2 reads FNYEAQ.

J is TRBJ1-5 and V is TRBV6-1, with D possibly being TRBD1 (6 bases). CDR1 is MNHNS and CDR2 is SASEGT in the germline V gene. Trimming removed 4 bases from V and 7 bases from J, with 8 bases in between. The length of the CDR3 is 12 residues. CDR3: CASSVTGQPQHF. CDR3 coding DNA: TGTGCCAGCAGTGTCACAGGGCAGCCCCAGCATTTT.

The chain recombines TRBV15 with TRBJ2-3, with D uncertain. The CDR3 is made up of 17 amino acids. Trimming removed 4 bases at V and 6 bases at J, with 23 bases between. Germline CDR1 is LNHNV and CDR2 is YYDKDF (reference sequence). The CDR3 reads CATSTSGQRLLGDTQYF. CDR3 DNA sequence: TGTGCCACCAGCACGTCTGGCCAACGGCTCCTGGGGGATACGCAGTATTTT.

The chain recombines TRBV14 with TRBJ1-6; D uncertain. Germline V gene lookup returns CDR1 SGHDN and CDR2 FVKESK. There are 15 residues in the CDR3. Trimming pared 4 bases from V and 8 bases from J, leaving 15 bases between. The CDR3 loop is CASSRTPGSDSPLHF. In DNA form, the CDR3 reads TGTGCCAGCAGCCGGACCCCGGGGTCTGATTCACCCCTCCACTTT.

V gene TRBV28 combines with J gene TRBJ2-3, with D perhaps matching TRBD2 (7 bases). The CDR3 loop spans 15 amino acids. The V and J ends lost 4 bases and 8 bases respectively, with 19 bases between them. Germline V CDR1 and CDR2: MDHEN, SYDVKM. The CDR3 protein is CASSSGGPLGGTQYF. The CDR3 coding sequence is TGTGCCAGCAGTTCGGGGGGCCCCTTGGGGGGTACGCAGTATTTT.

V is TRBV28 and J is TRBJ2-5; D gene unclear. This CDR3 is 13 amino acids long. Per the germline V gene, CDR1 is MDHEN and CDR2 is SYDVKM. V was shortened by 3 bases and J by 7 bases, with 12 bases between the two germline ends. Here the CDR3 reads CASSFVGSGTQYF. The CDR3 DNA reads TGTGCCAGCAGTTTCGTAGGGTCGGGGACCCAGTACTTC.

The rearrangement joins TRBV6-5 to TRBJ1-1; 9 bases align to TRBD1. The CDR3 contains 15 residues. Germline values: CDR1 MNHEY, CDR2 SVGAGI. The ends lost 3 bases at V and 1 base at J; junction bases unmatched: 3. CDR3 loop: CASSYNRGRNTEAFF. In DNA, the CDR3 is TGTGCCAGCAGTTATAACAGGGGGCGGAACACTGAAGCTTTCTTT.

The V gene is TRBV5-3, the J gene TRBJ1-2; D gene uncertain. TRBV5-3 is marked as an open reading frame, function uncertain. The CDR3 runs to 18 residues. V shed 0 bases and J shed 0 bases, with 18 bases lying between them. The CDR3 spells CARSLDLGGRRANYGYTF. The CDR3 DNA follows: TGTGCCAGAAGCTTGGATTTAGGTGGGCGCCGAGCTAACTATGGCTACACCTTC.

The chain links TRBV7-9 to TRBJ1-2; no definite D call. Trimming took off 1 base at V and 5 bases at J, with 14 bases between the two ends. This CDR3 spans 15 amino acids. Germline V lookup: CDR1 SEHNR, CDR2 FQNEAQ (reference sequence). For the CDR3, the DNA is TGTGCCAGCAGCTTAGGGCCAGGCGTTAATTATGGCTACACCTTC. Its translation: CASSLGPGVNYGYTF. Filled out from reference TRBV7-9 and TRBJ1-2, the complete variable domain reads DTGVSQNPRHKITKRGQNVTFRCDPISEHNRLYWYRQTLGQGPEFLTYFQNEAQLEKSRLLSDRFSAERPKGSFSTLEIQRTEQGDSAMYLCASSLGPGVNYGYTFGSGTRLTVV.

V and J are TRBV5-1 and TRBJ2-1, with 11 nucleotides matching TRBD2. The trim removed 7 bases at V and 5 bases at J, leaving 5 bases unmatched. The V gene's germline CDR1 is SGHRS and CDR2 YFSETQ. The CDR3 extends over 14 amino acids. In nucleotides, the CDR3 is TGCGCCAGCCAACTAGCGGGGGTGGACAATGAGCAGTTCTTC. Translated, it gives CASQLAGVDNEQFF.

This chain uses TRBV7-2 with TRBJ2-5; 10 bases fit TRBD2. With V trimmed by 5 bases and J by 2 bases, 11 bases remained unmatched. The germline gives CDR1 SGHTA, CDR2 FQGNSA. This CDR3 has 17 amino acids. The CDR3 nucleotides read TGTGCCAGCAGCCTACAACCGGGACTAGCGCAACAAGAGACCCAGTACTTC. Protein product: CASSLQPGLAQQETQYF.

This clone was counted a few times. The rearrangement uses TRBV6-1 and TRBJ2-7; 7 nucleotides align to TRBD1. The CDR3 has 13 residues. In germline, CDR1 is MNHNS, CDR2 SASEGT. Unmatched junction bases numbered 4, after V lost 6 bases and J lost 2 bases. The CDR3 region has the DNA TGTGCCAGCAGCCAAGGGGGCCCCTACGAGCAGTACTTC. Residues: CASSQGGPYEQYF.